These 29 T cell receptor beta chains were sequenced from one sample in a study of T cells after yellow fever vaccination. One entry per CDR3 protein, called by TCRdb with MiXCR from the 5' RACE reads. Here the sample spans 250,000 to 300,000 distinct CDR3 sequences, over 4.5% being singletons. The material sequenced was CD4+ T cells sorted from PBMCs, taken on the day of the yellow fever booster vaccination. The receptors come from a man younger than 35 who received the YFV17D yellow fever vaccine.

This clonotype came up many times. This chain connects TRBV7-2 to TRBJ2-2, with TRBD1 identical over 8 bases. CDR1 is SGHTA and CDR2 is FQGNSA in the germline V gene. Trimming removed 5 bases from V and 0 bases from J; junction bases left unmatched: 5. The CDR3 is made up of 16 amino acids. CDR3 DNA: TGTGCCAGCAGCCAAACGGGACAGGCGAACACCGGGGAGCTGTTTTTT. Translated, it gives CASSQTGQANTGELFF.

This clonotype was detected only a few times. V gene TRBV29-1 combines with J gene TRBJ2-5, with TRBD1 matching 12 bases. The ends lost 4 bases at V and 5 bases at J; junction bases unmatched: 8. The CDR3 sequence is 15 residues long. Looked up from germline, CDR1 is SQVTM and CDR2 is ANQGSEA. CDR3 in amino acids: CSVARDRGPGETQYF. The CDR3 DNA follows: TGCAGCGTTGCCCGGGACAGGGGGCCAGGGGAGACCCAGTACTTC.

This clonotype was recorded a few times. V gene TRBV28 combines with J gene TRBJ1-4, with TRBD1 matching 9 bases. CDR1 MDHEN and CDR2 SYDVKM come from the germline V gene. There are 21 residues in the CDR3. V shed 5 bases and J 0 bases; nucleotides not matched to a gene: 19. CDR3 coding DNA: TGTGCCAGCAGTCCGGGACAGGGCAAAGCCCCGCGCTTAGCAACTAATGAAAAACTGTTTTTT. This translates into CASSPGQGKAPRLATNEKLFF.

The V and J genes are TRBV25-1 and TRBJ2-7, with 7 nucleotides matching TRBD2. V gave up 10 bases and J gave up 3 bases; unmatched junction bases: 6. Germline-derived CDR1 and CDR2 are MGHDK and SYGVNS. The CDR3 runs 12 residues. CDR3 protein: CATGLGNYEQYF. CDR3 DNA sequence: TGTGCCACCGGACTAGGGAACTACGAGCAGTACTTC.

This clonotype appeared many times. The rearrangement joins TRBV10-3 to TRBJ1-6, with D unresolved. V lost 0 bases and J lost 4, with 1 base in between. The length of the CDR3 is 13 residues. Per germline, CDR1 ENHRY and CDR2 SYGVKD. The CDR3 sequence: CAISESYNSPLHF. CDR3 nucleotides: TGTGCCATCAGTGAGTCGTATAATTCACCCCTCCACTTT.

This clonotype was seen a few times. The CDR3 DNA follows: TGTGCCAGCTTTTCGGGCACAGATACGCAGTATTTT. Translated: CASFSGTDTQYF. This rearrangement joins TRBV6-2 or TRBV6-3 to TRBJ2-3; D not certain. Germline V gene lookup returns CDR1 MNHEY and CDR2 SVGEGT. CDR3 length: 12 amino acids. V was trimmed by 8 bases and J by 1 base, leaving 7 bases between them.

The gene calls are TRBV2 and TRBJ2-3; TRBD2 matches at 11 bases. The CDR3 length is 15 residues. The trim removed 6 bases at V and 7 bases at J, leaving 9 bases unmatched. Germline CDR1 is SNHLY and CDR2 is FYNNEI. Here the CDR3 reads CASSARGTSGHTQYF. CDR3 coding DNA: TGTGCCAGCAGCGCCAGAGGGACTAGCGGCCATACGCAGTATTTT.

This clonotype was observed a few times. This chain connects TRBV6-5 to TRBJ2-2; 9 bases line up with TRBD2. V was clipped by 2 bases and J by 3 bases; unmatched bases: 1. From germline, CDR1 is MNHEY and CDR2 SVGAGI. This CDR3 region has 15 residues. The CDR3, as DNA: TGTGCCAGCAGTTACCTAGCGGGGCACACCGGGGAGCTGTTTTTT. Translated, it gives CASSYLAGHTGELFF.

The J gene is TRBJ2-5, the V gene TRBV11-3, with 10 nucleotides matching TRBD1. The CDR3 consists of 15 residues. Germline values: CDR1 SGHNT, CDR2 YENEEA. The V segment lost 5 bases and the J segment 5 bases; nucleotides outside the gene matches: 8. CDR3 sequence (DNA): TGTGCCAGCAGCCCCCGAGGGACAGGGGCGGAGACCCAGTACTTC. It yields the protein CASSPRGTGAETQYF.

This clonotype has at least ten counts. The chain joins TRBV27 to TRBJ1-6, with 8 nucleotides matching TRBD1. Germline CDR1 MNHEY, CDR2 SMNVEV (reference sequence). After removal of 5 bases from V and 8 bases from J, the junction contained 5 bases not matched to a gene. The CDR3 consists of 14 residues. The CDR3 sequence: CASSPDRGDSPLHF. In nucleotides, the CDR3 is TGTGCCAGCAGTCCCGACAGGGGAGATTCACCCCTCCACTTT.

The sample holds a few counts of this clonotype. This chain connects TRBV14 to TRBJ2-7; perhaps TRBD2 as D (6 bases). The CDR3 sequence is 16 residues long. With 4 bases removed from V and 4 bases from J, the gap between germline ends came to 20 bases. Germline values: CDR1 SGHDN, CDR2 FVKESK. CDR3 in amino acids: CASSPHGRFKTYEQYF. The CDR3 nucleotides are TGTGCCAGCAGCCCACATGGGAGGTTTAAGACTTACGAGCAGTACTTC. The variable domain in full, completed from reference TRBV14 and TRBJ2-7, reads EAGVTQFPSHSVIEKGQTVTLRCDPISGHDNLYWYRRVMGKEIKFLLHFVKESKQDESGMPNNRFLAERTGGTYSTLKVQPAELEDSGVYFCASSPHGRFKTYEQYFGPGTRLTVT.

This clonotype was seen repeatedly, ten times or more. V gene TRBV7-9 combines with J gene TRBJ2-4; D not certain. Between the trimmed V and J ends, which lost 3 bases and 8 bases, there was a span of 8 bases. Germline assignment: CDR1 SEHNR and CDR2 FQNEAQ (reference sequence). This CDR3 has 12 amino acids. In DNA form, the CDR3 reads TGTGCCAGCAGCTTCAAAAGCGACATTCAGTACTTC. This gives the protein CASSFKSDIQYF.

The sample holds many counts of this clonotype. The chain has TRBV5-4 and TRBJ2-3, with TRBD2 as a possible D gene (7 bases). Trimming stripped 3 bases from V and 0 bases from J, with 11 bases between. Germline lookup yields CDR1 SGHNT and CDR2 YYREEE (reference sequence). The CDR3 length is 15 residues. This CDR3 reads CASSSEGGSTDTQYF. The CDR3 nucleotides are TGTGCCAGCAGCTCGGAGGGGGGGAGCACAGATACGCAGTATTTT.

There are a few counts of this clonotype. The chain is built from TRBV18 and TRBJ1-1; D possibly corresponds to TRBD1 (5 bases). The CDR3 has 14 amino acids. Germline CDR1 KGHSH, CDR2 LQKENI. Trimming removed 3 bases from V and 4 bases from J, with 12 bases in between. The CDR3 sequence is CASSPGEGVTEAFF. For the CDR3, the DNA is TGTGCCAGCTCACCGGGGGAAGGGGTCACTGAAGCTTTCTTT.

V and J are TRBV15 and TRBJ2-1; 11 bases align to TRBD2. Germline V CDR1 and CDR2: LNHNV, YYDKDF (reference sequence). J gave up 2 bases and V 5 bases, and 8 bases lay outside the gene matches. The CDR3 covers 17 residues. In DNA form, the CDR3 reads TGTGCCACCAGCGGAACTAGCGGGGGCAGGGCCTACAATGAGCAGTTCTTC. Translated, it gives CATSGTSGGRAYNEQFF.

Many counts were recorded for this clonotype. The CDR3 region has the DNA TGCGCCAGCAGCCAGATCCCACTGAACATTCAGTACTTC. Protein: CASSQIPLNIQYF. The V call is TRBV4-1, the J call TRBJ2-4, with unresolved D. The CDR3 has 13 residues. Germline CDR1 MGHRA, CDR2 YSYEKL. Between the trimmed V and J ends, which lost 3 bases and 7 bases, there was a span of 10 bases.

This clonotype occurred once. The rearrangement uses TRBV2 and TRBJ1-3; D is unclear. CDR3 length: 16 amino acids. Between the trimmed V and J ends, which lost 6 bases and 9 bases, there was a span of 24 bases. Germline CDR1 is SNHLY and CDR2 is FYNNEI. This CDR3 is CASRRLPPWVEPTIYF. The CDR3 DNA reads TGTGCCAGCAGAAGGCTTCCCCCCTGGGTGGAGCCCACCATATATTTT.

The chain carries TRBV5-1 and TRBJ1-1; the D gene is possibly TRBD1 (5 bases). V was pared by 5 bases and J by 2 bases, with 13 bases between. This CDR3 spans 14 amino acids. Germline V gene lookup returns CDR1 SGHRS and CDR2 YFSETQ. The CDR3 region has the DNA TGCGCCAGCAGATACGGGGCAGACAACACTGAAGCTTTCTTT. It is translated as CASRYGADNTEAFF.

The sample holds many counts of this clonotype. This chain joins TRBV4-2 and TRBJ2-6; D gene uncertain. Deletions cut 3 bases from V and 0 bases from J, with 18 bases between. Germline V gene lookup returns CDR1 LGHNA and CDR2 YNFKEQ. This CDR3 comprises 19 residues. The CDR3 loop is CASSQARPGRASGANVLTF. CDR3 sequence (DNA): TGTGCCAGCAGCCAGGCTAGACCTGGTCGGGCCTCTGGGGCCAACGTCCTGACTTTC.

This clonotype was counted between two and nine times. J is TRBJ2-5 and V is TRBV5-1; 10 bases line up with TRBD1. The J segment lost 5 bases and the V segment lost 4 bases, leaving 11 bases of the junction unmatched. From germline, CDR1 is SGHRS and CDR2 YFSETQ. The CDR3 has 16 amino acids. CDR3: CASSGGQGIVGETQYF. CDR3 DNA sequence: TGCGCCAGCAGCGGGGGACAGGGGATCGTAGGGGAGACCCAGTACTTC.

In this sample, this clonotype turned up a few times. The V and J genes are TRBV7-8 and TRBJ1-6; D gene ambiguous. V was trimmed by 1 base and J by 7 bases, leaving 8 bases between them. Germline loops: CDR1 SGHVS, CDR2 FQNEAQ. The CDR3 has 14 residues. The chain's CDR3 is CASSLGNLNSPLHF. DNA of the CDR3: TGTGCCAGCAGCTTAGGGAATCTGAATTCACCCCTCCACTTT.

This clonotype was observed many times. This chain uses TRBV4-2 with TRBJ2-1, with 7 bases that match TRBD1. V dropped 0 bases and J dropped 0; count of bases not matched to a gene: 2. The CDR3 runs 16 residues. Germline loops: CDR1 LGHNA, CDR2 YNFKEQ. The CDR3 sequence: CASSQEGQSSYNEQFF. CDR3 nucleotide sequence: TGTGCCAGCAGCCAAGAGGGACAGAGCTCCTACAATGAGCAGTTCTTC.

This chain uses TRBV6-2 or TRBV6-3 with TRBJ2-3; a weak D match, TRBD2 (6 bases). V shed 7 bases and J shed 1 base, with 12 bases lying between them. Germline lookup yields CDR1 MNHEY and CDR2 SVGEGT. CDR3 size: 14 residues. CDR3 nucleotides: TGTGCCAGCACCGAGCGGGCGGGCACAGATACGCAGTATTTT. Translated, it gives CASTERAGTDTQYF.

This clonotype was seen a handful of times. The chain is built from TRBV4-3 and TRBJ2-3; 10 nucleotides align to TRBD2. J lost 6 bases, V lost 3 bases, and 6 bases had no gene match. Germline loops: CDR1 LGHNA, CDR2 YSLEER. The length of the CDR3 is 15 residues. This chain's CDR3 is CASSQQRGGLDTQYF. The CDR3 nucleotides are TGCGCCAGCAGCCAGCAGCGGGGGGGCTTGGATACGCAGTATTTT.

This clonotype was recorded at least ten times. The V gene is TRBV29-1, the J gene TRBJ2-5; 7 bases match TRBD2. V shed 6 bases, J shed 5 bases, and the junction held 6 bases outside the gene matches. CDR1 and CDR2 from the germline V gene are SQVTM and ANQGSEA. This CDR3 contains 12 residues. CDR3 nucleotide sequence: TGCAGCGTGAGAGGACTAGGGGAGACCCAGTACTTC. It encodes CSVRGLGETQYF.

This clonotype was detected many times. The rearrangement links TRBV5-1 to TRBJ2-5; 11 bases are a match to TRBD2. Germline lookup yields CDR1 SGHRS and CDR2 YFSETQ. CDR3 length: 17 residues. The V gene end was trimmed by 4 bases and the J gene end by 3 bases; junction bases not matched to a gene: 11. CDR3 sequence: CASSASLRLAGKETQYF. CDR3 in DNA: TGCGCCAGCAGCGCCTCCCTCAGACTAGCGGGGAAAGAGACCCAGTACTTC.

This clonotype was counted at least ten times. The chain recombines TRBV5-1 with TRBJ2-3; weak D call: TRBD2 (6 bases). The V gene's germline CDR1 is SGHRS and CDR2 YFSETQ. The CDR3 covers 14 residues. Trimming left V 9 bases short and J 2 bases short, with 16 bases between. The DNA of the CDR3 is TGCGCCACACGGACGGGAGAGTACACAGATACGCAGTATTTT. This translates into CATRTGEYTDTQYF.

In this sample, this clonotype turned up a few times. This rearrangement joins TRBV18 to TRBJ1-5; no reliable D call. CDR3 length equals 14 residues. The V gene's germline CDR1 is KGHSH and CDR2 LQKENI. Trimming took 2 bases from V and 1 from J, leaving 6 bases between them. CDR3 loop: CASSPGMSNQPQHF. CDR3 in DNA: TGTGCCAGCTCACCAGGGATGAGCAATCAGCCCCAGCATTTT.

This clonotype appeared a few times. DNA for the CDR3: TGTGCCAGCAGCCACGGACAGGGAGGAGGTGTCTACGAGCAGTACTTC. Its protein product is CASSHGQGGGVYEQYF. The chain is built from TRBV5-4 and TRBJ2-7, with TRBD1 matching over 8 bases. The CDR3 is made up of 16 amino acids. The junction had 12 bases not matched to a gene; V was cut back by 4 bases and J by 3 bases. The germline CDR1 and CDR2 sequences are SGHNT and YYREEE (reference sequence).